The text below deals with one TCR beta chain. The clone's antigen remains unknown. Per-base quality was not reported, and no clone a single base away is much larger than it. Adults with ileal or ileocolonic Crohn's disease and an indication for ileocolonic resection were eligible for inclusion. Before DNA extraction, whole ileal mucosal biopsies were kept frozen at -80 degrees C. Genomic DNA was isolated from frozen whole biopsies using a TRizol-based method, and the DNA was quantified with a NanoDrop 2000 spectrophotometer. The sample comes from a study of T cell repertoires in ileal Crohn's disease (dated by TCRdb to between 2018 and 2021). About the study as a whole: The median duration of disease was around 7.3 years, and at the time of surgery about a third of patients were active smokers. Roughly half of the patients were given postoperative therapy, with about a dozen receiving thiopurines and 15 to 20 receiving anti-TNF agents. TCR repertoire analysis was done in 50 to 70 Crohn's disease patients from a prospective multicentre cohort. Endoscopic postoperative recurrence was defined by a Rutgeerts score above i0. Every patient underwent surgery because of a complication, which was stricturing disease in around 61% and penetrating disease in around 40%. The study was conducted in parallel with a multicentre cohort built to find predictors of early endoscopic recurrence after ileocolonic resection. A total of around 170 mucosal samples from roughly 60 patients were sequenced, collected from several sites on the surgical specimen as well as at postoperative endoscopy. The investigation overall reported the following: Only a subgroup of patients, of unstated size, had mucosal CD4 and CD8 T cells sorted and sequenced. A significantly higher proportion of clonal expansions was observed in active smokers at surgery than in non-smokers (approximately 28% vs 17%, p=0.02). Higher high-frequency clone percentages at surgery were associated with endoscopic recurrence; all patients with clonality above 26.8% (18/57) had recurrence. Compared with CD4 T cells, sorted CD8 T cells contained more high-frequency clones, which suggests that the mucosal expansions were mostly CD8.

For CDR1 and CDR2, the germline V gene lists MNHNS and SASEGT. From the cysteine up to the phenylalanine, the CDR3 has a length of 12 residues. Only CDR3 DNA is held: 36 bases, read in frame from base 1. For this chain, trimming is 1 base at the V end and 14 bases at the J end, and the number of junction bases without a gene match is 1. Roughly 550 nanograms of biopsy DNA per sample were submitted for commercial TCRB immunosequencing. Adaptive Biotechnology amplified the CDR3 regions from genomic DNA with a two-step multiplex PCR designed to control amplification bias. The first PCR used primers for every V and J gene segment; the second PCR added barcodes and Illumina adapters. An Illumina instrument was used to sequence the CDR3 libraries. The study's own analysis went as follows. The analysis drew on both the pipelines supplied by the vendor and custom analysis of the raw data in R/Bioconductor running R version 3.3.0. Clonality, which ranges from 0 to 1, was calculated as the inverse of the normalised Shannon entropy across all productive clones. High-frequency clones were defined as the share of the repertoire taken up by the top 100 clones, keeping only clones that passed a 95% confidence test. Overlap between samples was measured with the Morisita-Horn index, while repertoire diversity was measured with the Simpson index. The table comes from immuneACCESS by way of TCRdb, which keeps in-frame sequences with V and J called. Part of the clones is missing from these tables; in studies checked, under half for an unresolved V gene and the rest for unknown reasons. Clonal size and the V and J genes are those of that table, whereas D and trimming came from the DNA. The table for this sample lists 9,500 to 15,000 clones; roughly 79% of them were counted only once. The top ten constitute roughly 4.8% of the sample.

The sequence was collected from an adult with Crohn's disease. The sequencing input was ileal tissue. The chain is encoded by TRBV6-1 joined to TRBJ2-1, with 11 bases aligning to TRBD1. The CDR3 here reads CASSEVGQGEFF. In nucleotide form, the sequence is TGTGCCAGCAGTGAAGTGGGACAGGGGGAGTTCTTC.